This T cell receptor beta chain was retrieved from a study of T cells in Graves' hyperthyroidism and ophthalmopathy (dated by TCRdb to between 2018 and 2021). Context from the whole study: Peripheral blood was sampled at the time of initial diagnosis, prior to any treatment. To identify TCR V-J signatures that set the groups apart, the researchers used a discovery cohort of 100 patients, made up of around 42 with Graves' ophthalmopathy and about 60 with stable Graves' hyperthyroidism. After blood sampling, hyperthyroidism patients were treated with methimazole at a starting dose of 30 mg daily, and ophthalmopathy patients were treated with high-dose intravenous methylprednisolone. In addition, the study compared T-cell repertoires in thyroid tissue and in blood from several Graves' hyperthyroidism patients. Whether ophthalmopathy could be predicted prospectively was tested in an independent validation cohort made up of under 20 hyperthyroidism patients plus 17 patients who later progressed to ophthalmopathy. The 75 to 100 discovery patients were divided at random into training and test sets in a 7:3 ratio. The paper reports TCR Vbeta CDR3 sequencing of some 140 peripheral blood samples: some 44 ophthalmopathy, around 80 hyperthyroidism and around 17 progressor patients.

This clonotype has at least ten counts. The clone's antigen remains unknown. No clone much larger than this one lies a single base away; base qualities are absent. The hyperthyroidism patients were between 18 and 65 years old and newly diagnosed, with a disease duration of less than 2 months. Exclusion was applied to patients with uncontrolled infections, other autoimmune diseases, pregnancy or lactation. Diagnoses were based on clinical symptoms, serum thyroxine and TRAb, thyroid ultrasound and orbital computed tomography. Blood from progressor patients was drawn when they were first diagnosed with hyperthyroidism, before any ophthalmopathy symptoms appeared. PBMCs were separated from under 11 ml of fresh peripheral blood using Ficoll-Paque density gradient centrifugation. Patients classed as progressors first received a Graves' hyperthyroidism diagnosis and then went on to develop ophthalmopathy during follow-up. Total RNA was extracted with Trizol reagent, and quality was checked on an Agilent 2100 Bioanalyzer.

The TCR beta CDR3 regions were amplified from RNA transcripts. For the first round of RT-PCR on the TCR CDR3, the HTBI primer set was used together with the Qiagen OneStep RT-PCR kit. The libraries were constructed in a second round of multiplex PCR and then size-selected and purified. Paired-end sequencing of the libraries was performed with 100 bp reads on an Illumina HiSeq2000. The original pipeline was this. Raw data were processed with SOAPnuke, discarding reads with adapters, uncalled bases, mean Phred below 15, or no exact constant-primer or identifier match. COPE v1.2.5 was used to merge high-quality paired reads, and clonotypes were defined as unique nucleotide sequences. MiTCR v1.1 was used to align clonotypes to the IMGT TRBV, TRBD and TRBJ reference segments. Analysis was restricted to V-J combinations with a frequency above 0.0001, which covered roughly 99% of repertoires. A TCS score was defined as the ratio of F50 (clonal expansion) to E x V (chaos), with BLOSUM62-based TCRdist applied between CDR3 peptides within each V-J. Welch's t-statistics and random forest reduced approximately 520 V-J features to about 13, which were used in a naive Bayes classifier (R e1071). TCRdb reprocessing: public reads trimmed at Q25 with fastp, clones called with MiXCR, in-frame beta chains kept. One record per CDR3 amino acid sequence lists the most common genes and DNA. It is TCRdb's table, rather than the study itself, that gives the V and J calls and clone size. In this sample the table shows roughly 360,000 distinct CDR3 sequences, 13% of which occur a single time. 20% of the sample comes from the top ten.

On the study overall, not on this receptor specifically: No statistical method was used to set the sample size in advance, and investigators knew the group allocation. Most expanded thyroid clonotypes (frequency above 0.001) were also detected in blood, a finding suggesting that blood repertoires may reflect thyroid immune responses. In cross-validation, a model built on a 13 V-J signature told ophthalmopathy apart from stable hyperthyroidism with approximately 90% sensitivity and 81% to 82% specificity, and in testing the same model reached 80%/75%. In validation, the model predicted progression to ophthalmopathy a median of approximately 6.3 months before onset, with about 67% sensitivity and roughly 77% specificity.

Inclusive of the bounding cysteine and phenylalanine, the CDR3 is 16 residues long. Here the CDR3 DNA is all that survives: 48 bases in frame from base 1. Sequences SGHRS (CDR1) and YFSETQ (CDR2) are obtained from the germline V gene. V is reduced by 3 bases and J by 0 bases, leaving a spacing of 13 bases between them. The sequencing sample was made of blood. The origin of this receptor is a man in his thirties or forties with Graves' hyperthyroidism that later progressed to Graves' ophthalmopathy. The chain links TRBV5-1 with TRBJ2-1; a tentative D call is TRBD2 (6 bases match). The CDR3 region has the sequence CASSSRGTFSYNEQFF. The sequenced DNA: TGCGCCAGCAGCTCCCGCGGGACTTTCTCCTACAATGAGCAGTTCTTC.